The 20 T cell receptor beta chains below come from one sample, sequenced in a study of blood T cell repertoires in COVID-19. Assay used: immunoSEQ multiplex PCR; TCRdb lists only in-frame clones, some missing. The data show fewer than 250,000 clones, with about 87% seen just once and just over 2.5% held by the top ten. The sample consisted of PBMCs or T cells enriched from blood (not recorded which). These receptors were obtained from a woman aged 25 to 45 with acute COVID-19.

J is TRBJ1-2 and V is TRBV6-4; 9 bases are shared with TRBD1. The V and J ends lost 5 bases and 6 bases, in that order; junction bases with no gene match: 4. The germline V gene encodes CDR1 MRHNA and CDR2 SNTAGT. This CDR3 region has 13 residues. CDR3 sequence reads: CASSYTGGHGYTF. The CDR3, as DNA: TGTGCCAGCAGTTATACAGGGGGCCATGGCTACACCTTC.

This clone turned up a few times. The V and J genes are TRBV4-1 and TRBJ2-3, with TRBD2 matching 12 bases. Per germline, CDR1 MGHRA and CDR2 YSYEKL. J was trimmed by 3 bases and V by 0 bases; bases with no gene match: 4. This CDR3 spans 17 amino acids. The CDR3 loop is CASSQDLAGGPTDTQYF. CDR3 bases: TGCGCCAGCAGCCAAGATCTAGCGGGGGGGCCAACAGATACGCAGTATTTT.

This chain links TRBV30 with TRBJ1-2, with 7 bases that match TRBD1. CDR3 size: 13 residues. The J segment lost 4 bases and the V segment lost 4 bases, leaving 6 bases of the junction unmatched. The V gene's germline CDR1 is GTSNPN and CDR2 SVGIG (reference sequence). The CDR3 spells CAWTEGAGYGYTF. As DNA, the CDR3 is TGTGCCTGGACGGAGGGGGCGGGCTATGGCTACACCTTC.

The chain couples TRBV6-6 to TRBJ1-1, with D uncertain. The CDR3 totals 13 residues. CDR1 and CDR2 from the germline V gene are MNHNY and SVGAGI (reference sequence). V was shortened by 5 bases and J by 0 bases, with 7 bases between the two germline ends. The CDR3 DNA sequence: TGTGCCAGCAGTCGCAAGCTGAACACTGAAGCTTTCTTT. It is translated as CASSRKLNTEAFF.

This sequence joins TRBV5-4 and TRBJ1-1; perhaps TRBD1 as D (5 bases). With 2 bases removed from V and 0 bases from J, the gap between germline ends came to 17 bases. Germline CDR1 and CDR2: SGHNT and YYREEE (reference sequence). CDR3 size: 17 residues. CDR3 coding DNA: TGTGCCAGCAGCTTACGGGGGGAAGCCCTAGTGAACACTGAAGCTTTCTTT. Encoded protein: CASSLRGEALVNTEAFF. Using reference TRBV5-4 and TRBJ1-1 for the parts outside the CDR3, the full variable domain is ETGVTQSPTHLIKTRGQQVTLRCSSQSGHNTVSWYQQALGQGPQFIFQYYREEENGRGNFPPRFSGLQFPNYSSELNVNALELDDSALYLCASSLRGEALVNTEAFFGQGTRLTVV.

This rearrangement joins TRBV7-2 to TRBJ2-1; a weak D match, TRBD2 (7 bases). Germline CDR1 and CDR2: SGHTA and FQGNSA. CDR3 size: 15 residues. V lost 2 bases and J lost 4, with 12 bases in between. CDR3 sequence reads: CASSLNGGLYNEQFF. For the CDR3, the DNA is TGTGCCAGCAGCTTAAACGGGGGGCTATACAATGAGCAGTTCTTC. The full variable domain, in which reference TRBV7-2 and TRBJ2-1 provide the parts outside the CDR3, is GAGVSQSPSNKVTEKGKDVELRCDPISGHTALYWYRQSLGQGLEFLIYFQGNSAPDKSGLPSDRFSAERTGGSVSTLTIQRTQQEDSAVYLCASSLNGGLYNEQFFGPGTRLTVL.

Regarding this clone: At one of its ends the junction is not consistent with the germline gene, which may arise from a read error. The chain uses TRBV7-2 and TRBJ2-5, with TRBD2 matching 8 bases. Germline lookup yields CDR1 SGHTA and CDR2 FQGNSA. CDR3 length: 16 amino acids. The CDR3 DNA reads as TGTGCCAGCAGCCCGAACCCGGGGGGGAAAAAAGAGCCCCAGTACTTC. It encodes CASSPNPGGKKEPQYF.

The chain couples TRBV13 to TRBJ1-1; D uncertain. CDR3 length: 17 residues. Germline assignment: CDR1 PRHDT and CDR2 FYEKMQ (reference sequence). The V gene lost 5 bases and the J gene lost 0 bases, with 19 bases spanning the gap. The CDR3 DNA is TGTGCCAGCAGCCCGGACTATCCAGGCATCGTGAACACTGAAGCTTTCTTT. Protein: CASSPDYPGIVNTEAFF.

The V gene is TRBV7-2, the J gene TRBJ1-1, with unresolved D. The germline V gene has CDR1 SGHTA and CDR2 FQGNSA. The CDR3 consists of 14 residues. V was shortened by 4 bases and J by 7 bases, with 16 bases between the two germline ends. The CDR3, as DNA: TGTGCCAGCAGCTCACCGGGAGGAAATTTTGAAGCTTTCTTT. This gives the protein CASSSPGGNFEAFF.

V usage is TRBV27 and J usage is TRBJ2-1; 8 bases fit TRBD1. J was trimmed by 4 bases and V by 5 bases; bases with no gene match: 4. Germline CDR1 MNHEY, CDR2 SMNVEV (reference sequence). The CDR3 runs to 14 residues. Here the CDR3 reads CASSLRGLYNEQFF. As DNA, the CDR3 is TGTGCCAGCAGTCTCAGGGGGCTGTACAATGAGCAGTTCTTC.

This clone was picked up one time. The V and J genes are TRBV11-2 and TRBJ1-1; D is unresolved. The CDR3 spans 13 residues. The ends were cut back, 1 base at V and 2 bases at J, with 5 bases in the middle. CDR1 SGHAT and CDR2 FQNNGV come from the germline V gene. CDR3 bases: TGTGCCAGCAGCTTAGGCGGCAACACTGAAGCTTTCTTT. Translated: CASSLGGNTEAFF.

V is TRBV5-1 and J is TRBJ2-1, with a possible D match to TRBD2 (7 bases). Between the trimmed V and J ends, which lost 0 bases and 8 bases, there was a span of 15 bases. Germline V gives CDR1 SGHRS, CDR2 YFSETQ. CDR3 size: 15 residues. The CDR3 here is CASSLVSGGFDEQFF. In nucleotides, the CDR3 is TGCGCCAGCAGCTTGGTTTCGGGGGGCTTTGATGAGCAGTTCTTC. The variable domain in full, with the rest retrieved from reference TRBV5-1 and TRBJ2-1, is KAGVTQTPRYLIKTRGQQVTLSCSPISGHRSVSWYQQTPGQGLQFLFEYFSETQRNKGNFPGRFSGRQFSNSRSEMNVSTLELGDSALYLCASSLVSGGFDEQFFGPGTRLTVL.

This chain joins TRBV6-4 and TRBJ1-2; D is possibly TRBD1 (6 bases). Trimming left V 7 bases short and J 3 bases short, with 15 bases between. Germline lookup yields CDR1 MRHNA and CDR2 SNTAGT. This CDR3 contains 14 residues. CDR3 loop: CASIAGDTDYGYTF. In nucleotides, the CDR3 is TGTGCCAGCATCGCCGGGGACACCGACTATGGCTACACCTTC.

This chain connects TRBV4-3 to TRBJ1-1, with a weak D call TRBD1 (6 bases). In germline, CDR1 is LGHNA, CDR2 YSLEER. The CDR3 has 16 amino acids. Between the trimmed V and J ends, which lost 0 bases and 4 bases, there was a span of 15 bases. Here the CDR3 DNA reads TGCGCCAGCAGCCAAGATTTGTACAGGGAGGGCACTGAAGCTTTCTTT. This sequence encodes CASSQDLYREGTEAFF.

This chain joins TRBV19 and TRBJ1-1; 8 nucleotides line up with TRBD1. The CDR3 loop spans 14 amino acids. From germline, CDR1 is LNHDA and CDR2 SQIVND (reference sequence). Unmatched junction bases numbered 4, after V lost 1 base and J lost 6 bases. CDR3 amino acids: CASSIGGQGAEAFF. CDR3 bases: TGTGCCAGTAGTATAGGAGGACAGGGCGCTGAAGCTTTCTTT. Combining the CDR3 with reference TRBV19 and TRBJ1-1 gives the whole variable domain DGGITQSPKYLFRKEGQNVTLSCEQNLNHDAMYWYRQDPGQGLRLIYYSQIVNDFQKGDIAEGYSVSREKKESFPLTVTSAQKNPTAFYLCASSIGGQGAEAFFGQGTRLTVV.

The chain recombines TRBV19 with TRBJ2-5, with TRBD2 matching over 7 bases. The germline V gene has CDR1 LNHDA and CDR2 SQIVND (reference sequence). The CDR3 runs 14 residues. V gave up 0 bases and J gave up 5 bases; unmatched junction bases: 3. The CDR3 coding sequence is TGTGCCAGTAGTATAGATCGGGGGGATGAGACCCAGTACTTC. Its protein is CASSIDRGDETQYF.

The V and J genes are TRBV6-1 and TRBJ1-6; the D gene is possibly TRBD1 (6 bases). This CDR3 region has 16 residues. Germline assignment: CDR1 MNHNS and CDR2 SASEGT. The germline V and J ends were trimmed by 3 bases and 2 bases, with 11 bases remaining between them. CDR3 sequence: CASSEEGGPYNSPLHF. The CDR3 nucleotides are TGTGCCAGCAGTGAGGAGGGGGGGCCCTATAATTCACCCCTCCACTTT.

This chain uses TRBV3-1 (or the pseudogene TRBV3-2) with TRBJ1-3; D might be TRBD1 (6 bases). Germline CDR1 is LGHDT and CDR2 is YNNKEL (reference sequence). The CDR3 extends over 14 amino acids. Trimming pared 5 bases from V and 3 bases from J, leaving 11 bases between. Here the CDR3 DNA reads TGTGCCAGCAGCGAGGACAGTCATGGAAACACCATATATTTT. It encodes CASSEDSHGNTIYF.

This chain connects TRBV9 to TRBJ1-1, with 7 bases identical to TRBD1. Germline-derived CDR1 and CDR2 are SGDLS and YYNGEE. The CDR3 runs to 13 residues. The V and J ends lost 4 bases and 4 bases, in that order; junction bases with no gene match: 4. CDR3 protein: CASSQGGSTEAFF. The CDR3 coding sequence is TGTGCCAGCAGCCAGGGGGGAAGCACTGAAGCTTTCTTT.

V gene TRBV7-6 combines with J gene TRBJ1-1; D unresolved. V was cut by 5 bases and J by 0 bases, with 10 bases left in between. The CDR3 length is 14 residues. Germline CDR1 SGHVS, CDR2 FNYEAQ. The CDR3 loop is CASSPGLVNTEAFF. Written as DNA, the CDR3 is TGTGCCAGCAGCCCCGGGTTGGTGAACACTGAAGCTTTCTTT.